These 30 T cell receptor beta chains originate from one sample sequenced in a study of technical replicates of blood from a handful of donors. Repertoires were generated with immunoSEQ multiplex PCR, while TCRdb's copy carries only in-frame clones and drops some. The profile covers some 98,000 clones, with around 95% appearing a single time and roughly 0.2% taken by the ten largest. The sample comprised T cells isolated from PBMCs. These receptors all stem from a human donor in good health.

The chain has TRBV18 and TRBJ2-7; the D gene is possibly TRBD2 (6 bases). V shed 3 bases and J shed 6 bases, with 15 bases lying between them. CDR1 and CDR2 (germline): KGHSH, LQKENI. CDR3 length equals 14 residues. In DNA, the CDR3 is TGTGCCAGCTCACCTTCCGGGAGTGTCAGCGAGCAGTACTTC. It codes for CASSPSGSVSEQYF.

The rearrangement uses TRBV5-4 and TRBJ2-7, with TRBD2 matching over 9 bases. Germline-derived CDR1 and CDR2 are SGHNT and YYREEE (reference sequence). The CDR3 runs 17 residues. J gave up 2 bases and V 1 base, and 10 bases lay outside the gene matches. CDR3 in DNA: TGTGCCAGCAGCTTGAGGGAAACTCGCGGGGGGGCCTACGAGCAGTACTTC. This translates into CASSLRETRGGAYEQYF.

The CDR3 spells CASSVGRTGSLEGYTF. In DNA, the CDR3 is TGTGCCAGCAGCGTGGGACGGACAGGGAGTCTAGAGGGCTACACCTTC. V gene TRBV7-9 combines with J gene TRBJ1-2; TRBD1 matches at 8 bases. In germline, CDR1 is SEHNR, CDR2 FQNEAQ (reference sequence). V shed 5 bases and J 8 bases; nucleotides not matched to a gene: 16. The CDR3 is made up of 16 amino acids.

This clone was counted a single time. The chain couples TRBV5-4 to TRBJ2-5; 8 bases are a match to TRBD2. This CDR3 is 16 amino acids long. J gave up 1 base and V 2 bases, and 7 bases lay outside the gene matches. Germline loops: CDR1 SGHNT, CDR2 YYREEE (reference sequence). CDR3 in amino acids: CASSFGLAGFQETQYF. CDR3 nucleotides: TGTGCCAGCAGCTTTGGGCTAGCGGGCTTCCAAGAGACCCAGTACTTC.

The chain is built from TRBV5-1 and TRBJ1-1; D gene uncertain. Trimming stripped 4 bases from V and 3 bases from J, with 10 bases between. CDR1 is SGHRS, CDR2 YFSETQ, per germline. CDR3 length equals 13 residues. CDR3 nucleotides: TGCGCCAGCAGCATCATCGGAGACACTGAAGCTTTCTTT. Protein sequence: CASSIIGDTEAFF.

This clone was counted a single time. The chain carries TRBV10-1 and TRBJ2-1; 8 bases agree with TRBD1. Unmatched junction bases numbered 9, after V lost 3 bases and J lost 2 bases. Germline V gene data show CDR1 as WNHNN and CDR2 as SYGVQD (reference sequence). The CDR3 contains 17 residues. The CDR3 reads CASSEPKQGGTYNEQFF. The CDR3 DNA reads as TGCGCCAGCAGTGAACCAAAACAGGGGGGAACCTACAATGAGCAGTTCTTC.

The chain recombines TRBV19 with TRBJ1-1; D gene ambiguous. From germline, CDR1 is LNHDA and CDR2 SQIVND (reference sequence). Trimming stripped 0 bases from V and 6 bases from J, with 8 bases between. This CDR3 spans 13 amino acids. The CDR3 coding sequence is TGTGCCAGTAGTATAGATCACGGGGCTGAAGCTTTCTTT. It codes for CASSIDHGAEAFF.

The chain uses TRBV5-4 and TRBJ2-3; 7 bases fit TRBD2. The trim removed 5 bases at V and 2 bases at J, leaving 11 bases unmatched. Germline V lookup: CDR1 SGHNT, CDR2 YYREEE (reference sequence). CDR3 length: 16 amino acids. CDR3 DNA sequence: TGTGCCAGCAGGGTGGGACTACGGACCAACACAGATACGCAGTATTTT. It encodes CASRVGLRTNTDTQYF.

This clone was found a few times. The rearrangement links TRBV19 to TRBJ1-1, with 8 bases aligning to TRBD1. V was clipped by 11 bases and J by 2 bases; unmatched bases: 7. In germline, CDR1 is LNHDA, CDR2 SQIVND (reference sequence). This CDR3 is built from 13 residues. CDR3 bases: TGTGCCGCAAAAGGACAGGGCAACACTGAAGCTTTCTTT. As protein: CAAKGQGNTEAFF. Together with reference TRBV19 and TRBJ1-1, the CDR3 gives the full variable domain: DGGITQSPKYLFRKEGQNVTLSCEQNLNHDAMYWYRQDPGQGLRLIYYSQIVNDFQKGDIAEGYSVSREKKESFPLTVTSAQKNPTAFYLCAAKGQGNTEAFFGQGTRLTVV.

This clone was detected a few times. This sequence joins TRBV29-1 and TRBJ2-2; D possibly corresponds to TRBD2 (6 bases). The germline gives CDR1 SQVTM, CDR2 ANQGSEA. The length of the CDR3 is 11 residues. V lost 4 bases, J lost 7 bases, and 7 bases lay in between. CDR3 region: CSVGRGGELFF. The CDR3 bases are TGCAGCGTTGGGAGGGGCGGGGAGCTGTTTTTT.

This chain links TRBV7-9 with TRBJ2-7, with D possibly being TRBD2 (7 bases). The CDR3 consists of 15 residues. Trimming shortened V by 4 bases and J by 5 bases, and 18 bases separated the two germline ends. Germline CDR1 is SEHNR and CDR2 is FQNEAQ (reference sequence). CDR3 sequence (DNA): TGTGCCAGCAGCTACGGGGGGCGGGATACCCACGAGCAGTACTTC. Its protein is CASSYGGRDTHEQYF.

The table lists this clone with a count of one. The rearrangement uses TRBV19 and TRBJ2-1; 7 bases fit TRBD2. The V and J ends lost 5 bases and 0 bases, in that order; junction bases with no gene match: 4. There are 15 residues in the CDR3. The germline gives CDR1 LNHDA, CDR2 SQIVND (reference sequence). This CDR3 reads CASSDGGSSYNEQFF. In nucleotides, the CDR3 is TGTGCCAGTAGTGATGGCGGGAGCTCCTACAATGAGCAGTTCTTC.

This clone was found once. The chain links TRBV30 to TRBJ1-3; D possibly corresponds to TRBD1 (5 bases). The CDR3 is 14 amino acids. In germline, CDR1 is GTSNPN, CDR2 SVGIG (reference sequence). Trimming removed 3 bases from V and 2 bases from J, with 11 bases in between. CDR3 region: CAWRPGIAGNTIYF. Written as DNA, the CDR3 is TGTGCCTGGAGACCAGGGATCGCTGGAAACACCATATATTTT.

The rearrangement links TRBV7-6 to TRBJ2-5; D is undetermined. The germline gives CDR1 SGHVS, CDR2 FNYEAQ. This CDR3 is 20 amino acids long. The V gene lost 0 bases and the J gene lost 1 base, with 24 bases spanning the gap. CDR3 in amino acids: CASSLAPTRSVLSGQETQYF. Written as DNA, the CDR3 is TGTGCCAGCAGCTTAGCGCCGACGCGTTCCGTTTTATCGGGCCAAGAGACCCAGTACTTC.

The CDR3 region is CAGHSGAGSGTDTQYF. CDR3 in DNA: TGTGCCGGCCATAGCGGGGCGGGATCTGGCACAGATACGCAGTATTTT. The V and J genes are TRBV7-9 and TRBJ2-3; 8 bases map to TRBD2. V lost 11 bases and J lost 1; bases outside the gene matches: 14. Germline loops: CDR1 SEHNR, CDR2 FQNEAQ (reference sequence). There are 16 residues in the CDR3.

The J gene is TRBJ2-3, the V gene TRBV13, with a weak D call TRBD1 (5 bases). Trimming cost V 6 bases and J 4 bases, with 11 bases left between them. This CDR3 comprises 13 residues. Germline loops: CDR1 PRHDT, CDR2 FYEKMQ (reference sequence). The CDR3 nucleotides read TGTGCCAGCAGACAGGCTGGGGCAGATACGCAGTATTTT. It codes for CASRQAGADTQYF.

J is TRBJ1-4 and V is TRBV6-5; tentative D call: TRBD1 (6 bases). The CDR3 has 16 amino acids. V gave up 4 bases and J gave up 2 bases, with 14 bases separating them. Looked up from germline, CDR1 is MNHEY and CDR2 is SVGAGI. This CDR3 reads CASSFTGFGTNEKLFF. CDR3 nucleotide sequence: TGTGCCAGCAGTTTCACAGGGTTCGGGACTAATGAAAAACTGTTTTTT.

This rearrangement joins TRBV7-8 to TRBJ1-5, with D unresolved. The length of the CDR3 is 17 residues. Looked up from germline, CDR1 is SGHVS and CDR2 is FQNEAQ. Trimming removed 0 bases from V and 2 bases from J, with 14 bases in between. CDR3 in amino acids: CASSLAFSGPRNQPQHF. The CDR3 DNA reads as TGTGCCAGCAGCTTAGCTTTCTCTGGGCCTCGCAATCAGCCCCAGCATTTT.

The V gene is TRBV11-2, the J gene TRBJ2-5; TRBD2 might be the D (5 bases). The CDR3 sequence is 13 residues long. Germline-derived CDR1 and CDR2 are SGHAT and FQNNGV. Trimming shortened V by 1 base and J by 5 bases, and 8 bases separated the two germline ends. The CDR3 DNA reads TGTGCCAGCAGCTTAGCAAGGAGGGAGACCCAGTACTTC. It encodes CASSLARRETQYF.

This chain joins TRBV9 and TRBJ2-1; 12 bases align to TRBD2. Germline loops: CDR1 SGDLS, CDR2 YYNGEE. Trimming at V came to 2 bases and at J to 7 bases, leaving 7 bases not matched to a gene. This CDR3 spans 16 amino acids. CDR3 in amino acids: CASSVVSSGGANEQFF. For the CDR3, the DNA is TGTGCCAGCAGCGTCGTCTCTAGCGGGGGGGCGAATGAGCAGTTCTTC.

V is TRBV10-2 and J is TRBJ2-3; 7 nucleotides line up with TRBD2. V lost 6 bases to trimming and J lost 4 bases; unmatched junction nucleotides: 7. This CDR3 has 14 amino acids. Germline V gene data show CDR1 as WSHSY and CDR2 as SAAADI. This chain's CDR3 is CASSPSTSADTQYF. The CDR3 nucleotides are TGCGCCAGCAGCCCATCTACTAGCGCAGATACGCAGTATTTT.

The V gene is TRBV14, the J gene TRBJ1-6; perhaps TRBD1 as D (6 bases). The germline gives CDR1 SGHDN, CDR2 FVKESK. The CDR3 has 15 amino acids. Deletions cut 1 base from V and 11 bases from J, with 15 bases between. This CDR3 is CASSQAWGRSAPLHF. CDR3 sequence (DNA): TGTGCCAGCAGCCAAGCATGGGGGCGCAGCGCACCCCTCCACTTT.

The rearrangement links TRBV7-6 to TRBJ2-5; D perhaps matches TRBD2 (5 bases). Between the trimmed V and J ends, which lost 5 bases and 5 bases, there was a span of 15 bases. The length of the CDR3 is 14 residues. CDR1 SGHVS and CDR2 FNYEAQ come from the germline V gene. CDR3 protein: CASSPGVGRETQYF. Here the CDR3 DNA reads TGTGCCAGCAGCCCCGGGGTGGGAAGGGAGACCCAGTACTTC.

The chain joins TRBV5-1 to TRBJ2-3; D remains ambiguous. Germline CDR1 is SGHRS and CDR2 is YFSETQ. The germline V and J ends were trimmed by 4 bases and 5 bases, with 8 bases remaining between them. CDR3 size: 12 residues. The CDR3 is CASSPLGDTQYF. The CDR3 DNA follows: TGCGCCAGCAGCCCCCTAGGAGATACGCAGTATTTT.

The V and J genes are TRBV6-6 and TRBJ2-3, with 8 positions matching TRBD2. The J segment lost 3 bases and the V segment lost 6 bases, leaving 8 bases of the junction unmatched. The CDR3 extends over 15 amino acids. CDR1 is MNHNY, CDR2 SVGAGI, per germline (reference sequence). CDR3 amino acids: CASRSSGVGTDTQYF. The CDR3 nucleotides are TGTGCCAGCAGAAGTAGCGGGGTGGGGACAGATACGCAGTATTTT.

The chain combines TRBV6-5 with TRBJ2-1; possibly TRBD1 for D (6 bases). Germline V lookup: CDR1 MNHEY, CDR2 SVGAGI. V lost 2 bases, J lost 0 bases, and 8 bases lay in between. The CDR3 extends over 15 amino acids. The DNA of the CDR3 is TGTGCCAGCAGTTACGAGGGGGTCTCCTACAATGAGCAGTTCTTC. This encodes CASSYEGVSYNEQFF.

This clone showed up just once. The J gene is TRBJ2-5, the V gene TRBV5-1; possible D gene TRBD2, 6 bases. Trimming took 0 bases from V and 5 from J, leaving 11 bases between them. CDR3 length: 14 amino acids. CDR1 is SGHRS, CDR2 YFSETQ, per germline. CDR3 loop: CASSLANRGETQYF. The CDR3 DNA reads TGCGCCAGCAGCTTGGCCAATCGGGGGGAGACCCAGTACTTC.

V usage is TRBV28 and J usage is TRBJ1-1, with TRBD1 as a possible D gene (6 bases). This CDR3 has 14 amino acids. Germline CDR1 and CDR2: MDHEN and SYDVKM. The V gene lost 8 bases and the J gene lost 3 bases, with 16 bases spanning the gap. CDR3 in DNA: TGTGCCAGCTACCCCAGTAGGGGGTACACTGAAGCTTTCTTT. Protein product: CASYPSRGYTEAFF.

V gene TRBV27 combines with J gene TRBJ1-5; tentatively, D is TRBD1 (6 bases). Germline V lookup: CDR1 MNHEY, CDR2 SMNVEV (reference sequence). V lost 6 bases, J lost 1 base, and 22 bases lay in between. The CDR3 spans 18 residues. This CDR3 is CASSPHLTGKISNQPQHF. For the CDR3, the DNA is TGTGCCAGCAGCCCACACCTTACAGGGAAGATCAGCAATCAGCCCCAGCATTTT.

The chain links TRBV19 to TRBJ2-1; TRBD2 matches at 10 bases. The CDR3 runs to 18 residues. Trimming removed 10 bases from V and 0 bases from J; junction bases left unmatched: 15. Per the germline V gene, CDR1 is LNHDA and CDR2 is SQIVND (reference sequence). CDR3 in amino acids: CATQFLLAGTSSYNEQFF. The CDR3 DNA sequence: TGTGCCACTCAGTTTTTACTAGCGGGGACGAGCTCCTACAATGAGCAGTTCTTC. The full variable domain, completed using reference TRBV19 and TRBJ2-1, is DGGITQSPKYLFRKEGQNVTLSCEQNLNHDAMYWYRQDPGQGLRLIYYSQIVNDFQKGDIAEGYSVSREKKESFPLTVTSAQKNPTAFYLCATQFLLAGTSSYNEQFFGPGTRLTVL.